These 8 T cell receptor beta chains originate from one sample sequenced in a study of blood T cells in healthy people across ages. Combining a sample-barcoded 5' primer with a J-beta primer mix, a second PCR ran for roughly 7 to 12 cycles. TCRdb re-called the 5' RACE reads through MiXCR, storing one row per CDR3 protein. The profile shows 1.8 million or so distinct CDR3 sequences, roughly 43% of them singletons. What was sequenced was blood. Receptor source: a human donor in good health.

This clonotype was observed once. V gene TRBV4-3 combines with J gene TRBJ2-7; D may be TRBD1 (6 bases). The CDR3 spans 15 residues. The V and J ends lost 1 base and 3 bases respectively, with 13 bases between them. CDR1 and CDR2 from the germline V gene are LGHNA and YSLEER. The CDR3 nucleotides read TGCGCCAGCAGCCAAGTTTTAGGACAGAGCTACGAGCAGTACTTC. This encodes CASSQVLGQSYEQYF.

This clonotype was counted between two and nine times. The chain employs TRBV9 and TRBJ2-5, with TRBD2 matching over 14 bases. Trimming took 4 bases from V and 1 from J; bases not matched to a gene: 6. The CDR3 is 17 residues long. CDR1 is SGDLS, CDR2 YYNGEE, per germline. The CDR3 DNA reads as TGTGCCAGCAGCCCTGGGACTAGCGGGGGCTTCCAAGAGACCCAGTACTTC. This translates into CASSPGTSGGFQETQYF.

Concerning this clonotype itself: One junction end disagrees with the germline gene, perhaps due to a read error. CDR3 region: CASRDQTSGGPHRSGASVLTF. CDR3 sequence (DNA): TGTGCCAGCAGGGATCAGACTAGCGGGGGGCCTCATCGCTCTGGGGCCAGCGTCCTGACTTTC. V is TRBV11-1 and J is TRBJ2-6; 13 positions match TRBD2. In germline, CDR1 is SGHAT, CDR2 FQDESV (reference sequence). This CDR3 is built from 21 residues.

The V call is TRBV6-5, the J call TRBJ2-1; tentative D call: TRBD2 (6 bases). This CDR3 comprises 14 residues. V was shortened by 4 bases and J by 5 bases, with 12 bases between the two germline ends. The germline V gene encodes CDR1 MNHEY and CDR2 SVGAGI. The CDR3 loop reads CASSFGTFNNEQFF. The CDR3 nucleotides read TGTGCCAGCAGTTTTGGGACTTTCAACAATGAGCAGTTCTTC.

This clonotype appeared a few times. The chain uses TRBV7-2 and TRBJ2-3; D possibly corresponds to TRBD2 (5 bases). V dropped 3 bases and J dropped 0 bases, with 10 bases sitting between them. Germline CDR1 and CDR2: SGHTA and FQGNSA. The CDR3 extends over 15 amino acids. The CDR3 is CASSFSAASTDTQYF. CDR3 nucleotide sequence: TGTGCCAGCAGCTTTTCAGCGGCTAGCACAGATACGCAGTATTTT.

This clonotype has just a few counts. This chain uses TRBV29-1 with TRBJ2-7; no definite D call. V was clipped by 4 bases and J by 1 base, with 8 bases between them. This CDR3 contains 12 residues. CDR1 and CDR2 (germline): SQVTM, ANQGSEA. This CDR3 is CSVVDTSYEQYF. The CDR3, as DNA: TGCAGCGTTGTAGACACTTCCTACGAGCAGTACTTC.

CDR3 sequence (DNA): TGCAGTGCTTCTACTAGCGTTCGGTCAGATACGCAGTATTTT. Translating it yields CSASTSVRSDTQYF. The chain couples TRBV20-1 to TRBJ2-3; 7 bases align to TRBD2. After removal of 5 bases from V and 4 bases from J, the junction contained 9 bases not matched to a gene. Germline V CDR1 and CDR2: DFQATT, SNEGSKA (reference sequence). There are 14 residues in the CDR3.

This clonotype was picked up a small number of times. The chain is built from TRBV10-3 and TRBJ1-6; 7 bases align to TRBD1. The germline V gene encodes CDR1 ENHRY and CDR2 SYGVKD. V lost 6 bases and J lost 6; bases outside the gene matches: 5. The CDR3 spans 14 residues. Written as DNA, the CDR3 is TGTGCCATCAGCCGGACAGGCTCTAATTCACCCCTCCACTTT. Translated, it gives CAISRTGSNSPLHF.